Following are 23 T cell receptor beta chains from one sample sequenced in a study of beta chain features in type 1 diabetes. Study-level results: Shorter TCRB CDR3s, moderately but significantly so, were found in Type 1 diabetes patients in all four CD4+ subsets.

Expressed TCRB transcripts were sequenced because the entire RNA isolate underwent reverse transcription. Repertoires were generated with immunoSEQ multiplex PCR, while TCRdb's copy carries only in-frame clones and drops some. The table lists 310,000 or so clones, approximately 10% of them singletons, with roughly 0.99% in the top ten. Their target antigens are unknown. The material sequenced was central memory CD4+ T cells from blood. These receptors originate from a man aged 25 to 45 with type 1 diabetes.

In this sample, this clone turned up a few times. This specimen includes other DNA sequences encoding the same CDR3. The chain is built from TRBV7-2 and TRBJ2-5; perhaps TRBD2 as D (5 bases). CDR3 size: 12 residues. Germline V gene data show CDR1 as SGHTA and CDR2 as FQGNSA. The V end lost 4 bases, the J end lost 5 bases, and 8 bases lay between the germline ends. In DNA form, the CDR3 reads TGTGCCAGCAGCTCTAGCAGGGAGACCCAGTACTTC. Its protein is CASSSSRETQYF.

The chain couples TRBV7-9 to TRBJ2-1; 7 bases are a match to TRBD1. V lost 5 bases to trimming and J lost 5 bases; unmatched junction nucleotides: 6. Looked up from germline, CDR1 is SEHNR and CDR2 is FQNEAQ (reference sequence). The CDR3 spans 14 residues. The chain's CDR3 is CASSHGQAHNEQFF. The CDR3 coding sequence is TGTGCCAGCAGCCACGGACAGGCCCACAATGAGCAGTTCTTC.

This clone was recorded a few times. The chain links TRBV5-6 to TRBJ1-2; D is unclear. Germline-derived CDR1 and CDR2 are SGHDT and YYEEEE. CDR3 length: 13 residues. V lost 6 bases, J lost 2 bases, and 11 bases lay in between. This CDR3 reads CASTFDTNYGYTF. The CDR3 nucleotides are TGTGCCAGCACCTTCGACACGAACTATGGCTACACCTTC.

This clone occurred a few times. The J gene is TRBJ1-1, the V gene TRBV4-1; D not certain. Germline loops: CDR1 MGHRA, CDR2 YSYEKL. The CDR3 spans 14 residues. Trimming pared 6 bases from V and 0 bases from J, leaving 11 bases between. DNA of the CDR3: TGCGCCAGCAGGTTATTTGGTATGAACACTGAAGCTTTCTTT. Translating it yields CASRLFGMNTEAFF.

The genes are TRBV6-1 and TRBJ2-7; D call uncertain. The CDR3 has 13 amino acids. Germline values: CDR1 MNHNS, CDR2 SASEGT. Trimming took off 1 base at V and 2 bases at J, with 6 bases between the two ends. The CDR3 loop is CASSEVGPYEQYF. CDR3 in DNA: TGTGCCAGCAGTGAAGTCGGACCCTACGAGCAGTACTTC.

V usage is TRBV9 and J usage is TRBJ1-1, with a weak D call TRBD1 (5 bases). Trimming shortened V by 0 bases and J by 3 bases, and 9 bases separated the two germline ends. CDR3 size: 14 residues. Germline CDR1 and CDR2: SGDLS and YYNGEE. CDR3 in DNA: TGTGCCAGCAGCGTAGGACAGCTCTACACTGAAGCTTTCTTT. This sequence encodes CASSVGQLYTEAFF. The complete variable domain, with remaining parts taken from reference TRBV9 and TRBJ1-1, reads DSGVTQTPKHLITATGQRVTLRCSPRSGDLSVYWYQQSLDQGLQFLIQYYNGEERAKGNILERFSAQQFPDLHSELNLSSLELGDSALYFCASSVGQLYTEAFFGQGTRLTVV.

This clone was counted ten times or more. The genes are TRBV13 and TRBJ1-6; D not certain. This CDR3 is 12 amino acids long. V lost 5 bases and J 9 bases, leaving 8 bases between the germline ends. Germline CDR1 is PRHDT and CDR2 is FYEKMQ (reference sequence). CDR3 DNA: TGTGCCAGCAGCCCGTTAGGTTCACCCCTCCACTTT. It is translated as CASSPLGSPLHF.

This clone came up a few times. The chain is built from TRBV11-3 and TRBJ1-1, with D unclear. V lost 4 bases, J lost 6 bases, and 12 bases lay in between. The CDR3 runs 13 residues. The V gene's germline CDR1 is SGHNT and CDR2 YENEEA. CDR3 residues: CASSSGPRAEAFF. The CDR3 DNA follows: TGTGCCAGCAGCTCGGGTCCTAGGGCTGAAGCTTTCTTT.

This clone was found a few times. V and J are TRBV7-9 and TRBJ2-1, with D perhaps TRBD1 or TRBD2 (5 bases each). CDR1 SEHNR and CDR2 FQNEAQ come from the germline V gene (reference sequence). Trimming cost V 5 bases and J 8 bases, with 19 bases left between them. This CDR3 is 15 amino acids long. The CDR3 nucleotides are TGTGCCAGCAGCCTCGAGGGGCGCGAGTTCGATGAGCAGTTCTTC. It encodes CASSLEGREFDEQFF.

This clone appeared many times. The V call is TRBV27, the J call TRBJ2-1; 9 bases are shared with TRBD1. With V trimmed by 5 bases and J by 0 bases, 2 bases remained unmatched. This CDR3 is built from 15 residues. Germline V gene data show CDR1 as MNHEY and CDR2 as SMNVEV (reference sequence). CDR3: CASSADRGSYNEQFF. The CDR3 DNA reads as TGTGCCAGCAGTGCGGACAGGGGCTCCTACAATGAGCAGTTCTTC.

This clone was seen more than once but under ten times. The chain employs TRBV5-1 and TRBJ2-7, with a possible D match to TRBD2 (5 bases). Looked up from germline, CDR1 is SGHRS and CDR2 is YFSETQ. V gave up 1 base and J gave up 5 bases, with 10 bases separating them. This CDR3 is built from 13 residues. The CDR3 DNA sequence: TGCGCCAGCAGCTTGAGTCCCGGGGACGAGCAGTACTTC. Encoded protein: CASSLSPGDEQYF. Together with reference TRBV5-1 and TRBJ2-7, the CDR3 gives the full variable domain: KAGVTQTPRYLIKTRGQQVTLSCSPISGHRSVSWYQQTPGQGLQFLFEYFSETQRNKGNFPGRFSGRQFSNSRSEMNVSTLELGDSALYLCASSLSPGDEQYFGPGTRLTVT.

There are a few counts of this clone. The chain couples TRBV7-2 to TRBJ1-5; the D is unclear. V was trimmed by 1 base and J by 9 bases, leaving 10 bases between them. CDR3 length: 13 residues. CDR1 SGHTA and CDR2 FQGNSA come from the germline V gene. CDR3 amino acids: CASSLGWRGPQHF. The CDR3 DNA reads TGTGCCAGCAGCTTAGGGTGGCGGGGGCCCCAGCATTTT.

The chain links TRBV19 to TRBJ2-7, with 9 bases matching TRBD1. J lost 1 base, V lost 10 bases, and 14 bases had no gene match. Per the germline V gene, CDR1 is LNHDA and CDR2 is SQIVND (reference sequence). This CDR3 region has 16 residues. The CDR3 DNA reads as TGTGCCACCAGAGCGCAGGGACAGGGTCTATCCTACGAGCAGTACTTC. The encoded protein is CATRAQGQGLSYEQYF.

The V call is TRBV4-3, the J call TRBJ2-2; the D gene is possibly TRBD2 (6 bases). V shed 3 bases and J shed 3 bases, with 11 bases lying between them. The V gene's germline CDR1 is LGHNA and CDR2 YSLEER. CDR3 length: 15 residues. DNA for the CDR3: TGCGCCAGCAGCCAGGACTACATGGACACCGGGGAGCTGTTTTTT. Residues: CASSQDYMDTGELFF.

This clone was picked up a small number of times. CDR3 residues: CASSSLGQGTEAFF. In nucleotides, the CDR3 is TGTGCCAGCAGCTCTCTAGGACAGGGTACTGAAGCTTTCTTT. The genes are TRBV7-2 and TRBJ1-1, with 8 bases matching TRBD1. The junction had 6 bases not matched to a gene; V was cut back by 4 bases and J by 5 bases. Germline V gene lookup returns CDR1 SGHTA and CDR2 FQGNSA. CDR3 length: 14 amino acids.

The chain combines TRBV2 with TRBJ1-2; possible D gene TRBD1, 5 bases. Germline V gene sequence: CDR1 SNHLY, CDR2 FYNNEI. Between the trimmed V and J ends, which lost 6 bases and 7 bases, there was a span of 18 bases. The CDR3 totals 14 residues. As DNA, the CDR3 is TGTGCCAGCAGAACGGGACGCCTGGAGGGTGGCTACACCTTC. Its protein product is CASRTGRLEGGYTF.

J is TRBJ2-4 and V is TRBV4-3; D perhaps matches TRBD2 (7 bases). The ends were cut back, 0 bases at V and 8 bases at J, with 14 bases in the middle. From germline, CDR1 is LGHNA and CDR2 YSLEER. The CDR3 is made up of 15 amino acids. This CDR3 reads CASSQERRGADIQYF. CDR3 bases: TGCGCCAGCAGCCAAGAACGACGGGGGGCGGACATTCAGTACTTC.

The table lists this clone with a few counts. This chain connects TRBV29-1 to TRBJ1-1; 7 nucleotides line up with TRBD1. Germline assignment: CDR1 SQVTM and CDR2 ANQGSEA. This CDR3 has 10 residues. The chain's CDR3 is CLTGDSEAFF. CDR3 nucleotide sequence: TGCCTGACCGGGGACAGTGAAGCTTTCTTT.

This chain joins TRBV28 and TRBJ1-2; 12 bases agree with TRBD1. V was clipped by 3 bases and J by 0 bases; unmatched bases: 5. This CDR3 region has 17 residues. In germline, CDR1 is MDHEN, CDR2 SYDVKM. CDR3 sequence: CASSFGTGGLANYGYTF. The DNA for the CDR3 is TGTGCCAGCAGTTTTGGGACAGGGGGCCTCGCTAACTATGGCTACACCTTC.

This clone appeared many times. This chain connects TRBV10-2 to TRBJ2-7; TRBD2 matches at 9 bases. Germline trimming cut 6 bases from V and 0 bases from J; bases unmatched to any gene: 9. The CDR3 totals 16 residues. CDR1 and CDR2 from the germline V gene are WSHSY and SAAADI. The CDR3 here is CASSAAGRGGSYEQYF. The DNA for the CDR3 is TGCGCCAGCAGCGCAGCAGGGCGGGGGGGCTCCTACGAGCAGTACTTC.

The rearrangement links TRBV25-1 to TRBJ2-1; D gene unclear. Deletions cut 6 bases from V and 4 bases from J, with 19 bases between. Germline values: CDR1 MGHDK, CDR2 SYGVNS. The CDR3 contains 16 residues. CDR3 nucleotide sequence: TGTGCCAGCAGCCCCCCGCGGCAGACCTATTACAATGAGCAGTTCTTC. It encodes CASSPPRQTYYNEQFF.

This clone was observed a handful of times. The chain employs TRBV9 and TRBJ2-3; tentative D call: TRBD2 (6 bases). There are 17 residues in the CDR3. CDR1 and CDR2 from the germline V gene are SGDLS and YYNGEE. The V gene lost 0 bases and the J gene lost 0 bases, with 14 bases spanning the gap. DNA for the CDR3: TGTGCCAGCAGCGTAGTCTACGGCGGGGTAAGCACAGATACGCAGTATTTT. Its translation: CASSVVYGGVSTDTQYF.

This clone turned up a few times. The CDR3 here is CASKINDGETQYF. In DNA, the CDR3 is TGTGCCAGCAAGATCAATGATGGAGAGACCCAGTACTTC. V and J are TRBV2 and TRBJ2-5; D unclear. The length of the CDR3 is 13 residues. The germline V and J ends were trimmed by 7 bases and 4 bases, with 13 bases remaining between them. Germline V lookup: CDR1 SNHLY, CDR2 FYNNEI.